This T cell receptor (beta chain) comes out of a study of human CD8 memory T cell subsets. UMI-labeled 5' RACE was the method by which TCR beta libraries were made. Reprocessing the 5' RACE reads, TCRdb reports a single entry for every CDR3 protein and omits DNA. The table gives about 18,000 distinct CDR3 sequences; the top ten clones make up approximately 5% of it. Germline lookup yields CDR1 LGHNA and CDR2 YNFKEQ. The CDR3 is 13 residues long. The clonotype was recovered from a human donor in good health. The specimen sequenced was CD8+ T cells from PBMCs. This chain links TRBV4-2 with TRBJ2-2; without DNA, the TCRdb call of TRBD2 cannot be checked. This chain's CDR3 is CASSPLAPGELFF.